This T cell receptor (beta chain) comes out of a study of Graves' ophthalmopathy and Graves' hyperthyroidism listed by TCRdb under 2018. Some background on the complete study: Peripheral blood was collected before any treatment was given, at the time of initial diagnosis. The study used TCR beta repertoire signatures to distinguish Graves' ophthalmopathy from Graves' hyperthyroidism and to predict progression to ophthalmopathy. In total, over 130 blood samples were TCR-sequenced: fewer than 50 ophthalmopathy, some 75 hyperthyroidism and some 17 hyperthyroidism-to-ophthalmopathy patients. To explore V-J signatures that distinguish ophthalmopathy from hyperthyroidism, a discovery set of under 110 patients was enrolled, made up of approximately 45 with ophthalmopathy and some 60 with stable hyperthyroidism. An independent validation cohort comprised 18 hyperthyroidism patients and 17 patients who later progressed from hyperthyroidism to ophthalmopathy. In roughly six hyperthyroidism patients, the T-cell repertoires found in thyroid tissue were compared with those found in blood. Once sampling was done, hyperthyroidism patients were given methimazole at a starting dose of 30 mg daily, while ophthalmopathy patients were given high-dose intravenous methylprednisolone. The 100 or so discovery patients were randomly divided into training and test sets at a 7:3 ratio.

Unmatched junction bases come to 4, with V trimmed by 2 bases and J by 3 bases. The CDR3 holds 16 amino acids from the cysteine to the phenylalanine. Of the read, only the CDR3 DNA is kept; its 48 bases are in frame from base 1. CDR1 and CDR2 are drawn from the germline V gene (reference sequence): DFQATT, SNEGSKA. This clonotype has ten or more counts. Its antigen is not yet known. The record has no base qualities; no much larger clone is one base away. Patients with ophthalmopathy had moderately to severely active disease, with a Clinical Activity Score of 3 or more, a NOSPECS grade of 4 or more, and a disease duration of less than 3 months. Anyone with other autoimmune diseases, uncontrolled infections, pregnancy or lactation was excluded from the study. Diagnosis relied on clinical symptoms, serum thyroxine, TRAb, thyroid ultrasound and orbital computed tomography. Ficoll-Paque density gradient centrifugation was used to isolate PBMCs from about 9 ml of fresh peripheral blood. Trizol reagent was used to extract the total RNA, and its quality was then checked on an Agilent 2100 Bioanalyzer.

For repertoire sequencing, TCR beta CDR3 regions were amplified from RNA transcripts. The first round was an RT-PCR using HTBI primers with the Qiagen OneStep RT-PCR kit, and this first round was followed by a second-round multiplex PCR, then size selection and purification. Libraries were sequenced on an Illumina HiSeq2000 using paired-end 100 bp reads. The authors' analysis ran thus. SOAPnuke was used for read processing, and reads with adapters, uncalled bases, a mean Phred below 15, or no exact constant-primer or identifier match were discarded. COPE v1.2.5 was used to merge the high-quality paired reads. Each unique nucleotide sequence was defined as a clonotype, and clonotypes were aligned to IMGT TRB V, D and J references with MiTCR v1.1. Analysis was restricted to V-J combinations with a frequency above 0.0001, which covered roughly 99% of repertoires. For each V-J combination, a TCR clonal expansion and chaos score was defined as the ratio of F50 clonal expansion to chaos observed in the TCRdist matrix. Welch's t-statistics and random forest were used to reduce the features to 10 to 15 V-J combinations, which were then used as input to a naive Bayes classifier. Thyroid-blood repertoire similarity was quantified with the Morisita-Horn index. Starting from the raw public reads, TCRdb applied fastp trimming at Q25, assembled clones with MiXCR and retained in-frame beta chains. Rows are unified per CDR3 protein, each entry keeping the most common DNA and genes. The V and J calls come from TCRdb's annotation, not from the publication. Recorded for this sample are 350,000 to 400,000 distinct CDR3 sequences; about 17% of them occurred a single time. The top ten constitute 1.6% of the sample.

Study-level results and caveats: No statistical method was used to set the sample size in advance, and the investigators knew which group each participant was assigned to. Among expanded thyroid clonotypes with frequency above 0.001, most also showed up in blood, which suggests that blood repertoires may reflect the thyroid immune response. Ophthalmopathy was separated from stable hyperthyroidism by the 13-signature model with more than 85% sensitivity and about 81% specificity in cross-validation and with 80%/75% in the test set. In validation, the model predicted ophthalmopathy progression with about 64% sensitivity and around 72% specificity; 12 predicted patients were CT-confirmed with GO in a median of about 6.2 months.

The TCR was taken from a woman younger than 30 with Graves' ophthalmopathy. Donor details come from another sample of the same person, matched by shared clones. Material: peripheral blood. The chain is made from TRBV20-1 and TRBJ2-2, with 12 bases matching TRBD2. The nucleotide sequence reads as follows: TGCAGTGCTAGATCTTCTAGCGGGGGGGACACCGGGGAGCTGTTTTTT. The translation is CSARSSSGGDTGELFF.